The 27 T cell receptor beta chains listed next were all sequenced from one sample in a study of blood T cell repertoires in COVID-19. TCRdb's copy holds only in-frame clones and misses some; the assay was immunoSEQ multiplex PCR. The repertoire holds 200,000 to 300,000 clones, with around 89% as singletons. The sequenced sample consisted of peripheral blood. Receptors were obtained from a woman aged 40 to 55 with acute or convalescent COVID-19.

This clone was observed a handful of times. This rearrangement joins TRBV6-5 to TRBJ1-5; 10 nucleotides align to TRBD1. J gave up 0 bases and V 6 bases, and 2 bases lay outside the gene matches. The CDR3 sequence is 15 residues long. Per germline, CDR1 MNHEY and CDR2 SVGAGI. The CDR3 is CASRRQGASNQPQHF. The DNA of the CDR3 is TGTGCCAGCAGGAGACAGGGGGCTAGCAATCAGCCCCAGCATTTT.

The chain uses TRBV30 and TRBJ1-5, with D possibly matching TRBD1 (5 bases). The CDR3 extends over 13 amino acids. V lost 2 bases to trimming and J lost 1 base, with 6 bases between them. The germline gives CDR1 GTSNPN, CDR2 SVGIG (reference sequence). The CDR3 sequence is CAWSSGSNQPQHF. The CDR3 bases are TGTGCCTGGAGTTCAGGGAGCAATCAGCCCCAGCATTTT.

This clone occurred a few times. The chain joins TRBV3-1 (or the pseudogene TRBV3-2) to TRBJ2-1; 14 bases fit TRBD2. Trimming at V came to 4 bases and at J to 4 bases, leaving 6 bases not matched to a gene. The CDR3 runs to 17 residues. The germline V gene has CDR1 LGHDT and CDR2 YNNKEL (reference sequence). The CDR3 here is CASSPTSGGAAYNEQFF. CDR3 DNA: TGTGCCAGCAGCCCGACTAGCGGGGGGGCCGCTTACAATGAGCAGTTCTTC.

The chain employs TRBV6-1 and TRBJ1-1; the D gene is possibly TRBD1 (5 bases). Germline CDR1 is MNHNS and CDR2 is SASEGT. The CDR3 is 20 residues long. V dropped 3 bases and J dropped 0 bases, with 26 bases sitting between them. In nucleotides, the CDR3 is TGTGCCAGCAGTGAGCCTTATGGGACTTCCGTTCGAGCCATGAACACTGAAGCTTTCTTT. This gives the protein CASSEPYGTSVRAMNTEAFF.

The chain combines TRBV3-1 (or the pseudogene TRBV3-2) with TRBJ1-5; possibly TRBD1 for D (6 bases). The germline V and J ends were trimmed by 4 bases and 0 bases, with 16 bases remaining between them. Germline V CDR1 and CDR2: LGHDT, YNNKEL (reference sequence). This CDR3 is built from 17 residues. CDR3 sequence: CASSPVPGQGSNQPQHF. The CDR3 nucleotides are TGTGCCAGCAGCCCGGTCCCGGGACAAGGTAGCAATCAGCCCCAGCATTTT.

This chain uses TRBV3-1 (or the pseudogene TRBV3-2) with TRBJ1-3, with TRBD1 identical over 12 bases. The germline CDR1 and CDR2 sequences are LGHDT and YNNKEL (reference sequence). The CDR3 runs 17 residues. V was pared by 4 bases and J by 4 bases, with 8 bases of the junction left unmatched. CDR3 nucleotides: TGTGCCAGCAGCCTTCAAAGCGGGACAGGGGGCGGAAACACCATATATTTT. Its translation is CASSLQSGTGGGNTIYF.

The gene calls are TRBV19 and TRBJ1-6, with TRBD1 matching 9 bases. The CDR3 is 16 amino acids. V dropped 3 bases and J dropped 7; count of bases not matched to a gene: 7. Germline-derived CDR1 and CDR2 are LNHDA and SQIVND (reference sequence). DNA of the CDR3: TGTGCCAGTAGTATTCGGACAGGGGCAAAGAATTCACCCCTCCACTTT. Protein sequence: CASSIRTGAKNSPLHF.

This chain connects TRBV7-8 to TRBJ1-1, with TRBD1 as a possible D gene (6 bases). Germline V gives CDR1 SGHVS, CDR2 FQNEAQ. Trimming removed 2 bases at V and 3 bases at J, with 13 bases between. CDR3 length equals 15 residues. CDR3: CASSLPGTFDTEAFF. CDR3 DNA: TGTGCCAGCAGCTTACCCGGGACATTCGACACTGAAGCTTTCTTT.

The rearrangement uses TRBV5-1 and TRBJ2-2, with TRBD2 identical over 9 bases. The CDR3 has 16 residues. Germline V gives CDR1 SGHRS, CDR2 YFSETQ. The ends lost 0 bases at V and 7 bases at J; junction bases unmatched: 7. The CDR3 DNA reads as TGCGCCAGCAGCTTGGTAGGCGGGGGGGCCATCGGGGAGCTGTTTTTT. This encodes CASSLVGGGAIGELFF.

The chain carries TRBV24-1 and TRBJ2-1; no clear D. This CDR3 comprises 14 residues. Germline CDR1 is KGHDR and CDR2 is SFDVKD. Trimming pared 3 bases from V and 8 bases from J, leaving 13 bases between. The CDR3 is CATSDAVVVYEQFF. The CDR3 DNA is TGTGCCACCAGTGATGCCGTTGTAGTGTATGAGCAGTTCTTC.

About this clone itself: The same CDR3 is also encoded by other DNA sequences in this sample. The rearrangement joins TRBV2 to TRBJ1-6; unclear D gene. The CDR3 totals 13 residues. Germline V lookup: CDR1 SNHLY, CDR2 FYNNEI. V lost 6 bases and J 4 bases, leaving 7 bases between the germline ends. CDR3: CASRGGYNSPLHF. The CDR3 bases are TGTGCCAGCAGGGGAGGGTATAATTCACCCCTCCACTTT.

The chain links TRBV27 to TRBJ1-3; TRBD1 is a possible D gene (5 bases). Germline CDR1 is MNHEY and CDR2 is SMNVEV (reference sequence). The CDR3 spans 16 residues. V lost 1 base and J 2 bases, leaving 12 bases between the germline ends. The CDR3 here is CASSLLPLGAGNTIYF. Written as DNA, the CDR3 is TGTGCCAGCAGTTTATTACCCCTAGGGGCTGGAAACACCATATATTTT.

The V and J genes are TRBV5-5 and TRBJ2-6; TRBD1 matches at 7 bases. The CDR3 covers 18 residues. The germline V gene encodes CDR1 SGHKS and CDR2 YYEKEE (reference sequence). Trimming at V came to 3 bases and at J to 3 bases, leaving 12 bases not matched to a gene. The CDR3 coding sequence is TGTGCCAGCAGCTCGCTGGACAGGAATACTTTTGGGGCCAACGTCCTGACTTTC. As protein: CASSSLDRNTFGANVLTF.

CDR3 sequence: CAWSGGPQETQYF. CDR3 bases: TGTGCCTGGAGCGGGGGGCCTCAAGAGACCCAGTACTTC. The rearrangement joins TRBV30 to TRBJ2-5; TRBD2 is a possible D gene (7 bases). CDR1 GTSNPN and CDR2 SVGIG come from the germline V gene (reference sequence). V lost 3 bases and J 2 bases, leaving 10 bases between the germline ends. The CDR3 has 13 amino acids. Looking up the rest from reference TRBV30 and TRBJ2-5 gives the full variable domain: SQTIHQWPATLVQPVGSPLSLECTVEGTSNPNLYWYRQAAGRGLQLLFYSVGIGQISSEVPQNLSASRPQDRQFILSSKKLLLSDSGFYLCAWSGGPQETQYFGPGTRLLVL.

This chain uses TRBV6-5 with TRBJ1-2; TRBD1 agrees at 8 bases. With V trimmed by 7 bases and J by 8 bases, 9 bases remained unmatched. The CDR3 contains 13 residues. CDR1 and CDR2 from the germline V gene are MNHEY and SVGAGI. CDR3 DNA sequence: TGTGCCAGCAATCGTGGGCAGGGGGCCGGCTACACCTTC. Translation: CASNRGQGAGYTF.

The rearrangement links TRBV5-1 to TRBJ1-1; 12 nucleotides agree with TRBD1. V lost 0 bases and J lost 7; bases outside the gene matches: 4. Germline V gives CDR1 SGHRS, CDR2 YFSETQ. The CDR3 covers 15 residues. The CDR3 reads CASSLGGTGGVEAFF. The CDR3 region has the DNA TGCGCCAGCAGCTTGGGCGGGACAGGGGGCGTTGAAGCTTTCTTT.

Points on this clone: This CDR3 is also generated by other DNA sequences in the sample. The chain recombines TRBV4-1 with TRBJ2-6, with D tentatively TRBD1 (5 bases). Germline V CDR1 and CDR2: MGHRA, YSYEKL. V lost 3 bases, J lost 3 bases, and 12 bases lay in between. CDR3 length equals 16 residues. The CDR3 reads CASSHTGILGANVLTF. The CDR3 nucleotides read TGCGCCAGCAGCCACACAGGTATCCTTGGGGCCAACGTCCTGACTTTC.

A few counts support this clone. The chain combines TRBV5-6 with TRBJ2-7, with 9 positions matching TRBD1. The length of the CDR3 is 15 residues. Germline CDR1 SGHDT, CDR2 YYEEEE. V lost 3 bases to trimming and J lost 0 bases; unmatched junction nucleotides: 4. CDR3 DNA: TGTGCCAGCAGCTGGGGACAGGGTAGCTCCTACGAGCAGTACGTC. It yields the protein CASSWGQGSSYEQYV.

This chain connects TRBV6-1 to TRBJ1-4; 11 bases map to TRBD1. CDR1 MNHNS and CDR2 SASEGT come from the germline V gene. V gave up 4 bases and J gave up 0 bases; unmatched junction bases: 4. The CDR3 runs to 17 residues. CDR3 sequence reads: CASSGTGGRTTNEKLFF. DNA of the CDR3: TGTGCCAGCAGTGGGACAGGGGGCCGCACAACTAATGAAAAACTGTTTTTT.

The rearrangement joins TRBV5-1 to TRBJ2-3; perhaps TRBD2 as D (6 bases). The V gene's germline CDR1 is SGHRS and CDR2 YFSETQ. V was pared by 1 base and J by 1 base, with 10 bases between. The CDR3 totals 15 residues. The CDR3 loop reads CASSLSGERTDTQYF. The DNA of the CDR3 is TGCGCCAGCAGCTTGTCGGGGGAGCGCACAGATACGCAGTATTTT. Supplemented by reference TRBV5-1 and TRBJ2-3, the full variable domain reads KAGVTQTPRYLIKTRGQQVTLSCSPISGHRSVSWYQQTPGQGLQFLFEYFSETQRNKGNFPGRFSGRQFSNSRSEMNVSTLELGDSALYLCASSLSGERTDTQYFGPGTRLTVL.

This clone has a single count. The CDR3 region has the DNA TGTGCCAGCAGCCCCCGGACGGGGTACACTGAAGCTTTCTTT. Translated: CASSPRTGYTEAFF. The J gene is TRBJ1-1, the V gene TRBV3-1 (or the pseudogene TRBV3-2); D remains ambiguous. CDR1 is LGHDT, CDR2 YNNKEL, per germline (reference sequence). The CDR3 loop spans 14 amino acids. V was shortened by 4 bases and J by 3 bases, with 12 bases between the two germline ends.

The chain has TRBV5-1 and TRBJ2-2, with 8 nucleotides matching TRBD2. This CDR3 has 16 amino acids. V shed 2 bases and J 4 bases; nucleotides not matched to a gene: 7. CDR1 is SGHRS and CDR2 is YFSETQ in the germline V gene. The CDR3, as DNA: TGCGCCAGCAGCTTTGAGGGACTAGACTTCACCGGGGAGCTGTTTTTT. This translates into CASSFEGLDFTGELFF.

There are a few counts of this clone. J is TRBJ2-5 and V is TRBV30, with D possibly matching TRBD1 (5 bases). V shed 6 bases and J shed 3 bases, with 14 bases lying between them. The CDR3 has 13 amino acids. CDR1 and CDR2 (germline): GTSNPN, SVGIG (reference sequence). The CDR3 reads CACTGENEETQYF. As DNA, the CDR3 is TGTGCCTGCACAGGAGAGAACGAAGAGACCCAGTACTTC.

This sequence joins TRBV7-3 and TRBJ2-5; 7 nucleotides align to TRBD1. With 5 bases clipped from V and 3 bases from J, the junction kept 6 bases outside the gene matches. The CDR3 is made up of 14 amino acids. The germline CDR1 and CDR2 sequences are SGHTA and FQGTGA. The CDR3 loop is CASSPWGQKETQYF. DNA of the CDR3: TGTGCCAGCAGCCCCTGGGGACAGAAAGAGACCCAGTACTTC.

This chain uses TRBV12-3 or TRBV12-4 with TRBJ1-2; 8 bases are shared with TRBD1. This CDR3 has 13 amino acids. Unmatched junction bases numbered 5, after V lost 6 bases and J lost 5 bases. The CDR3 coding sequence is TGTGCCAGCAGCCAAGGACAGGGTTATGGCTACACCTTC. It codes for CASSQGQGYGYTF.

The gene calls are TRBV5-5 and TRBJ1-2; D not resolved. Germline assignment: CDR1 SGHKS and CDR2 YYEKEE (reference sequence). The CDR3 totals 14 residues. V shed 4 bases and J shed 5 bases, with 15 bases lying between them. CDR3: CASSQEVGLYGYTF. DNA for the CDR3: TGTGCCAGCAGCCAAGAAGTCGGTTTGTATGGCTACACCTTC.

The chain is built from TRBV5-1 and TRBJ2-3; 8 positions match TRBD2. Germline CDR1 reads SGHRS; CDR2 reads YFSETQ. The CDR3 extends over 17 amino acids. Trimming at V came to 0 bases and at J to 4 bases, leaving 10 bases not matched to a gene. DNA of the CDR3: TGCGCCAGCAGCTTGGAACCGGGGGGGCCTTCCGCAGATACGCAGTATTTT. Amino acids: CASSLEPGGPSADTQYF.